These 17 T cell receptor beta chains were all obtained from the same sample, sequenced in a study of technical replicates of blood from several donors (dated by TCRdb to about 2017). Library preparation employed the immunoSEQ multiplex PCR assay. TCRdb took over this immuneACCESS table, retaining in-frame rearrangements with V and J assigned. Such tables are incomplete; in checked studies, under half of the missing clones stem from an unresolved V gene, and the remainder is unexplained. The sample table lists 80,000 to 95,000 clones, about 94% of them with a count of one. The ten largest make up 0.2% to 0.3% of the sample. Sample: T cells isolated from PBMCs. Every receptor here comes from a human donor in good health.

This chain joins TRBV11-1 and TRBJ2-7; D is perhaps TRBD1 (6 bases). Germline lookup yields CDR1 SGHAT and CDR2 FQDESV (reference sequence). The CDR3 spans 14 residues. Trimming took off 5 bases at V and 2 bases at J, with 13 bases between the two ends. The CDR3 loop reads CASSPHREAYEQYF. The CDR3 DNA reads as TGTGCCAGCAGCCCTCACAGGGAAGCCTACGAGCAGTACTTC.

The chain carries TRBV30 and TRBJ2-7, with TRBD2 identical over 11 bases. After removal of 4 bases from V and 3 bases from J, the junction contained 5 bases not matched to a gene. The CDR3 runs to 14 residues. Germline assignment: CDR1 GTSNPN and CDR2 SVGIG (reference sequence). The CDR3 here is CAWTGTSGFYEQYF. CDR3 nucleotides: TGTGCCTGGACCGGGACTAGCGGCTTCTACGAGCAGTACTTC.

The V and J genes are TRBV6-5 and TRBJ1-3; 8 bases match TRBD1. Trimming took 8 bases from V and 4 from J; bases not matched to a gene: 7. Germline loops: CDR1 MNHEY, CDR2 SVGAGI. CDR3 length equals 14 residues. CDR3 coding DNA: TGTGCCAGCTCATACAGGGGGACGGGAAACACCATATATTTT. This sequence encodes CASSYRGTGNTIYF.

The chain has TRBV28 and TRBJ2-1, with 10 bases that match TRBD2. There are 14 residues in the CDR3. CDR1 and CDR2 from the germline V gene are MDHEN and SYDVKM. Losses at the gene ends were 11 bases for V and 0 bases for J; bases not matched to a gene: 4. CDR3 in amino acids: CAGASGGSYNEQFF. CDR3 sequence (DNA): TGTGCCGGAGCTAGCGGGGGCTCCTACAATGAGCAGTTCTTC.

This chain links TRBV6-1 with TRBJ1-1; D might be TRBD1 (5 bases). V gave up 4 bases and J gave up 9 bases, with 12 bases separating them. Germline V lookup: CDR1 MNHNS, CDR2 SASEGT. The CDR3 is made up of 12 amino acids. The CDR3 bases are TGTGCCAGCAGTGCGACAGAGATTAAAGCTTTCTTT. It encodes CASSATEIKAFF.

V gene TRBV6-5 combines with J gene TRBJ1-2; a weak D match, TRBD1 (6 bases). This CDR3 has 14 residues. The germline V gene encodes CDR1 MNHEY and CDR2 SVGAGI. The germline V and J ends were trimmed by 6 bases and 2 bases, with 13 bases remaining between them. The CDR3 reads CASSRGDNNYGYTF. The DNA for the CDR3 is TGTGCCAGCAGCCGGGGGGACAACAACTATGGCTACACCTTC.

CDR3 coding DNA: TGCAGCGCGGGGGAGGTCAGGGAGAACACTGAAGCTTTCTTT. As protein: CSAGEVRENTEAFF. The chain uses TRBV29-1 and TRBJ1-1, with D possibly TRBD1 on 5 matching bases. The V gene lost 7 bases and the J gene lost 1 base, with 16 bases spanning the gap. Germline V gives CDR1 SQVTM, CDR2 ANQGSEA. CDR3 length equals 14 residues.

The chain has TRBV14 and TRBJ2-3; 7 bases align to TRBD1. Germline CDR1 and CDR2: SGHDN and FVKESK. V lost 1 base, J lost 3 bases, and 1 base stayed unmatched. There are 14 residues in the CDR3. The CDR3 DNA is TGTGCCAGCAGCCAAGTACAGGGGACAGATACGCAGTATTTT. Translation gives CASSQVQGTDTQYF.

The chain links TRBV2 to TRBJ2-3; possible D gene TRBD1, 6 bases. Trimming shortened V by 8 bases and J by 3 bases, and 6 bases separated the two germline ends. Germline V lookup: CDR1 SNHLY, CDR2 FYNNEI. CDR3 length equals 11 residues. This CDR3 is CASQGTDTQYF. In DNA, the CDR3 is TGTGCCAGCCAGGGGACAGATACGCAGTATTTT.

The V and J genes are TRBV9 and TRBJ2-2, with a possible D match to TRBD1 (6 bases). Germline V lookup: CDR1 SGDLS, CDR2 YYNGEE. This CDR3 contains 18 residues. V dropped 0 bases and J dropped 6 bases, with 21 bases sitting between them. The CDR3 coding sequence is TGTGCCAGCAGCGTAGGGAGTTTTTTAACAGGGATCGCCGGGGAGCTGTTTTTT. Translating gives CASSVGSFLTGIAGELFF.

CDR3 coding DNA: TGTGTCAGAAGCTTAGACGACCCCAGAGGAGGTGAAAAACTGTTTTTT. Protein: CVRSLDDPRGGEKLFF. The rearrangement uses TRBV7-5 and TRBJ1-4. TRBV7-5 is recorded as a pseudogene. The CDR3 extends over 16 amino acids.

The rearrangement joins TRBV7-6 to TRBJ2-1; the D gene is possibly TRBD2 (5 bases). Trimming shortened V by 0 bases and J by 4 bases, and 13 bases separated the two germline ends. Germline V lookup: CDR1 SGHVS, CDR2 FNYEAQ. This CDR3 contains 16 residues. The CDR3 DNA follows: TGTGCCAGCAGCTTAGCTCTAGCTCGGGTATACAATGAGCAGTTCTTC. Protein sequence: CASSLALARVYNEQFF.

V gene TRBV13 combines with J gene TRBJ1-1; 7 nucleotides match TRBD1. This CDR3 has 11 amino acids. J was trimmed by 7 bases and V by 4 bases; bases with no gene match: 0. Germline V gene data show CDR1 as PRHDT and CDR2 as FYEKMQ (reference sequence). The CDR3 coding sequence is TGTGCCAGCAGCTGGACAGGTGAAGCTTTCTTT. This encodes CASSWTGEAFF.

This clone occurred a few times. V is TRBV2 and J is TRBJ1-3; unclear D gene. Trimming pared 5 bases from V and 2 bases from J, leaving 10 bases between. The CDR3 spans 14 residues. In germline, CDR1 is SNHLY, CDR2 FYNNEI. The CDR3: CASSREFTGNTIYF. CDR3 nucleotide sequence: TGTGCCAGCAGTCGGGAATTTACTGGAAACACCATATATTTT.

The chain couples TRBV5-1 to TRBJ2-7; 8 nucleotides match TRBD2. Germline V lookup: CDR1 SGHRS, CDR2 YFSETQ. The CDR3 contains 16 residues. Unmatched junction bases numbered 5, after V lost 0 bases and J lost 0 bases. Here the CDR3 reads CASSLEPSGGSYEQYF. In DNA form, the CDR3 reads TGCGCCAGCAGCTTGGAACCCAGCGGGGGCTCCTACGAGCAGTACTTC.

This clone was seen a single time. The V gene is TRBV2, the J gene TRBJ1-1; possible D gene TRBD1, 5 bases. The CDR3 consists of 14 residues. The germline gives CDR1 SNHLY, CDR2 FYNNEI. Trimming took off 8 bases at V and 0 bases at J, with 13 bases between the two ends. DNA of the CDR3: TGTGCCAGCCGACCGACAGCTGTGAACACTGAAGCTTTCTTT. Encoded protein: CASRPTAVNTEAFF.

This clone was seen only once. V usage is TRBV11-3 and J usage is TRBJ2-7, with 7 bases lining up with TRBD1. The CDR3 is made up of 14 amino acids. The germline V gene has CDR1 SGHNT and CDR2 YENEEA. J gave up 0 bases and V 4 bases, and 3 bases lay outside the gene matches. DNA for the CDR3: TGTGCCAGCAGCTGGGGGACAGACTCCTACGAGCAGTACTTC. Translated: CASSWGTDSYEQYF. The full variable domain, in which reference TRBV11-3 and TRBJ2-7 provide the parts outside the CDR3, is EAGVVQSPRYKIIEKKQPVAFWCNPISGHNTLYWYLQNLGQGPELLIRYENEEAVDDSQLPKDRFSAERLKGVDSTLKIQPAELGDSAVYLCASSWGTDSYEQYFGPGTRLTVT.